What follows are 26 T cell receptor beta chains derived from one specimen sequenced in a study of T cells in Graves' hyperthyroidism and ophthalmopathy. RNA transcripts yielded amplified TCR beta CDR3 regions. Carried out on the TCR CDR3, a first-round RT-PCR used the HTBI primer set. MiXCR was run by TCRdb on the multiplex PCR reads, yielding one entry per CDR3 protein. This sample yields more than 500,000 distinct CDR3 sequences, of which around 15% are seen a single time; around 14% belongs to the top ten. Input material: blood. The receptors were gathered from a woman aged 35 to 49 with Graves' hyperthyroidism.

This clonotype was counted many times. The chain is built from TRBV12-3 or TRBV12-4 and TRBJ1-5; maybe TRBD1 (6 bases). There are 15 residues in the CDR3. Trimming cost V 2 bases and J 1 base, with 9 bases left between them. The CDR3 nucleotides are TGTGCCAGCAGTTTATTAGGGACAAGCAATCAGCCCCAGCATTTT. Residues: CASSLLGTSNQPQHF.

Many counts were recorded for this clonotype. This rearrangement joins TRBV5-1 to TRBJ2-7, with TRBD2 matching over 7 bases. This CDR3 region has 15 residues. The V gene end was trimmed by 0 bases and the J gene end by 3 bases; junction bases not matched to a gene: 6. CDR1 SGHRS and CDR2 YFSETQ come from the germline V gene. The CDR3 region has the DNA TGCGCCAGCAGCTTGGCCGGGCTAGCGGACTACGAGCAGTACTTC. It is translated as CASSLAGLADYEQYF.

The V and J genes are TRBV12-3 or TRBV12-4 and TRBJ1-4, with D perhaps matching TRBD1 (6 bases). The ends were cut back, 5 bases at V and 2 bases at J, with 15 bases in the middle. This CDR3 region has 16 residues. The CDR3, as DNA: TGTGCCAGCAGTGGGGGTTTCCAGGGGACTAATGAAAAACTGTTTTTT. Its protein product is CASSGGFQGTNEKLFF.

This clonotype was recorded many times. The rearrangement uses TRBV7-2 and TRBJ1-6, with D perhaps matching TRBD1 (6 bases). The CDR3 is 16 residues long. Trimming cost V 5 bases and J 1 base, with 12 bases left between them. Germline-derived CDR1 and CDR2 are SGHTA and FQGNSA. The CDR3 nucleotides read TGTGCCAGCAGCCTCCAGGGGAGGTCCTATAATTCACCCCTCCACTTT. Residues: CASSLQGRSYNSPLHF.

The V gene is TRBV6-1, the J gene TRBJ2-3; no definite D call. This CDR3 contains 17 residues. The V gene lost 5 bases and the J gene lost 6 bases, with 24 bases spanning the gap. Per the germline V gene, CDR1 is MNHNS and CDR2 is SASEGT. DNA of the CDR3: TGTGCCAGCAGTTTATCCCTGACGGCCGCGTCAAGGGATACGCAGTATTTT. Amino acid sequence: CASSLSLTAASRDTQYF.

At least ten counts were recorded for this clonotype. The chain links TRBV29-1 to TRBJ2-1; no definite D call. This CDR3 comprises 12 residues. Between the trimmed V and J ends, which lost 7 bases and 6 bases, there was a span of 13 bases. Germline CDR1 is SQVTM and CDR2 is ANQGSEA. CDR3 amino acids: CSGILGSNEQFF. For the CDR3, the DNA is TGCAGCGGGATACTCGGAAGCAATGAGCAGTTCTTC.

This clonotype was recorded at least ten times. The CDR3 DNA follows: TGTGCCAGCAGCTTATCGTGGGAGGAGACCCAGTACTTC. This translates into CASSLSWEETQYF. V gene TRBV11-2 combines with J gene TRBJ2-5; possibly TRBD2 for D (5 bases). V lost 2 bases and J lost 5, with 9 bases in between. This CDR3 region has 13 residues. Germline values: CDR1 SGHAT, CDR2 FQNNGV.

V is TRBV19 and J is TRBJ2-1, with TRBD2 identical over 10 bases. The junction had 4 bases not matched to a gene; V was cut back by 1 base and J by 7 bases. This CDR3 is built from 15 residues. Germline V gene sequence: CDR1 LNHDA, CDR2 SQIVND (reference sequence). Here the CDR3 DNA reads TGTGCCAGTAGTATAGTGGGACTAGCGAATAATGAGCAGTTCTTC. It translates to CASSIVGLANNEQFF.

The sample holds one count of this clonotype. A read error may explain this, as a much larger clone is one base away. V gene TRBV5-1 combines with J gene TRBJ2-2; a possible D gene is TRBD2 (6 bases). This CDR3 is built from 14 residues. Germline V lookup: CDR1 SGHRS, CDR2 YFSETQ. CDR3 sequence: CASSPDKYTGGLFF. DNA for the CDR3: TGCGCCAGCAGCCCGGACAAGTACACCGGGGGGCTGTTTTTT.

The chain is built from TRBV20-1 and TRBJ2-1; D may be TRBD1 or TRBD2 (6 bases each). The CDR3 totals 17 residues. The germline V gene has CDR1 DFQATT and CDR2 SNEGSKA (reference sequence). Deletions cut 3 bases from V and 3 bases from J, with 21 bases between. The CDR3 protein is CSARRGDTRSLYNEQFF. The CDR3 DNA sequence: TGCAGTGCTAGGAGGGGGGATACTAGATCCCTCTACAATGAGCAGTTCTTC.

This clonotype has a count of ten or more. The CDR3: CASSVGEGLNEQFF. The DNA of the CDR3 is TGTGCCAGCAGTGTGGGGGAGGGCCTCAATGAGCAGTTCTTC. The chain carries TRBV2 and TRBJ2-1; 7 bases are a match to TRBD2. V trimming: 4 bases; J trimming: 6 bases; junction bases outside the gene matches: 6. The CDR3 extends over 14 amino acids. The V gene's germline CDR1 is SNHLY and CDR2 FYNNEI.

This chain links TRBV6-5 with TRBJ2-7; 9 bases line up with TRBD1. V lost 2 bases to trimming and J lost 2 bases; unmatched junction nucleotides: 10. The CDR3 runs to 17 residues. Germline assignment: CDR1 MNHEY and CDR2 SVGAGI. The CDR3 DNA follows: TGTGCCAGCAGTTACAGCCCCGGGACAGGGAATCCCTACGAGCAGTACTTC. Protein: CASSYSPGTGNPYEQYF.

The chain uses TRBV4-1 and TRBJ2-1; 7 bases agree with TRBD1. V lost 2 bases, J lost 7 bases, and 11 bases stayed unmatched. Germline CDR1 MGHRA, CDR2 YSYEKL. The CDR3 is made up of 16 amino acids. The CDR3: CASSQLLTGLLNEQFF. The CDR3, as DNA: TGCGCCAGCAGCCAACTACTGACAGGGCTTTTAAATGAGCAGTTCTTC.

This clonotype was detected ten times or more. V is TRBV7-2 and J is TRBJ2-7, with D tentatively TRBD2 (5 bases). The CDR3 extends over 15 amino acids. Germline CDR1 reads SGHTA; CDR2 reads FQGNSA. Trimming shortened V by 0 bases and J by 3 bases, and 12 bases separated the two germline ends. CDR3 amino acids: CASSLARVGGYEQYF. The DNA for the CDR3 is TGTGCCAGCAGCTTAGCGAGGGTGGGCGGCTACGAGCAGTACTTC.

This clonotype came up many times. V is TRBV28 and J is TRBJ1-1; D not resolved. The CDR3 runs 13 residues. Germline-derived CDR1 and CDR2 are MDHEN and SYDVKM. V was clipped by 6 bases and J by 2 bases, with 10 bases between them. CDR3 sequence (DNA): TGTGCCAGCAGCCCCTGGGGAAACACTGAAGCTTTCTTT. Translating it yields CASSPWGNTEAFF.

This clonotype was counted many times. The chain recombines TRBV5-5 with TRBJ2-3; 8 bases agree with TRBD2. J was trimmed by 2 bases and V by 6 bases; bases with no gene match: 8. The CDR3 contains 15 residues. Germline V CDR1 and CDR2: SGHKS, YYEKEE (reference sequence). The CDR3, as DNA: TGTGCCAGCACCTTCAGCGGGGGTCCCACAGATACGCAGTATTTT. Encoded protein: CASTFSGGPTDTQYF.

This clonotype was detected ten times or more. DNA of the CDR3: TGTGCCAGCAGCCCACAGGGAATCTATGGCTACACCTTC. Its protein product is CASSPQGIYGYTF. The chain has TRBV3-1 and TRBJ1-2; D possibly corresponds to TRBD1 (6 bases). Deletions cut 4 bases from V and 4 bases from J, with 10 bases between. The CDR3 is made up of 13 amino acids. Germline values: CDR1 LGHDT, CDR2 YNNKEL (reference sequence).

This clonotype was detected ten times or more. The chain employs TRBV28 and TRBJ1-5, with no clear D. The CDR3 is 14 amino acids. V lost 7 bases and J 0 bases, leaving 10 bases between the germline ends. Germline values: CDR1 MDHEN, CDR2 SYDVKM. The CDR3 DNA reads TGTGCCAGCACGAGGGCGGGTAGCAATCAGCCCCAGCATTTT. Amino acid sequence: CASTRAGSNQPQHF.

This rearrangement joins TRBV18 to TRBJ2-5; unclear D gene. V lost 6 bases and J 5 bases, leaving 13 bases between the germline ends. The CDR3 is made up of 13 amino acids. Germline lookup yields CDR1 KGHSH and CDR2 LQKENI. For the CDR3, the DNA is TGTGCCAGCTCGCAGCGATCCGGGGAGACCCAGTACTTC. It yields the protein CASSQRSGETQYF. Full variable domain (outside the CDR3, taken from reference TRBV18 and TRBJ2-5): NAGVMQNPRHLVRRRGQEARLRCSPMKGHSHVYWYRQLPEEGLKFMVYLQKENIIDESGMPKERFSAEFPKEGPSILRIQQVVRGDSAAYFCASSQRSGETQYFGPGTRLLVL.

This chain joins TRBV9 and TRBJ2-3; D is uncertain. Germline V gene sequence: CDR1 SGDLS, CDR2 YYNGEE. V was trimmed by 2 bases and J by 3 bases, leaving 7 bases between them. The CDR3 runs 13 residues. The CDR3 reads CASSVPGTDTQYF. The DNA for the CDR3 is TGTGCCAGCAGCGTTCCAGGTACAGATACGCAGTATTTT. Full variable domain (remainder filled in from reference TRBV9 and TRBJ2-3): DSGVTQTPKHLITATGQRVTLRCSPRSGDLSVYWYQQSLDQGLQFLIQYYNGEERAKGNILERFSAQQFPDLHSELNLSSLELGDSALYFCASSVPGTDTQYFGPGTRLTVL.

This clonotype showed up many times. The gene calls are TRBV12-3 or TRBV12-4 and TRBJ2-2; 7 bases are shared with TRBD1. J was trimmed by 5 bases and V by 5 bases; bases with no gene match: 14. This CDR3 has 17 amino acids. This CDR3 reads CASSRDSWTGKTGELFF. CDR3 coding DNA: TGTGCCAGCAGTCGGGATTCGTGGACAGGCAAGACCGGGGAGCTGTTTTTT.

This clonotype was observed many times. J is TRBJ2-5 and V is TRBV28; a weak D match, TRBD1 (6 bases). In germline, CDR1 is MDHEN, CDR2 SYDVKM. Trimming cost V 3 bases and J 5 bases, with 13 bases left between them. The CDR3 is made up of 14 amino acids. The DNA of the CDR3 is TGTGCCAGCAGTTTTGGGGGCGGGCCGGAGACCCAGTACTTC. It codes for CASSFGGGPETQYF.

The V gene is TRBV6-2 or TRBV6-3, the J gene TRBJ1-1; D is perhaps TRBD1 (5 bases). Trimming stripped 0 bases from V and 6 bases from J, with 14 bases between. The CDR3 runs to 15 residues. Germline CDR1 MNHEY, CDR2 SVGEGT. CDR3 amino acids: CASSYSQDPIAEAFF. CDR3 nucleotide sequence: TGTGCCAGCAGTTACTCACAGGACCCGATCGCTGAAGCTTTCTTT.

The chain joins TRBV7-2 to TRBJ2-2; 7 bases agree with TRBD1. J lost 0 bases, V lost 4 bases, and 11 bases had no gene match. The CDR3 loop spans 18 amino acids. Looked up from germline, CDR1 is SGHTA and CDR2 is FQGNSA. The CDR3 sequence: CASSSSGTAGANTGELFF. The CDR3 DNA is TGTGCCAGCAGCTCCTCCGGGACAGCTGGGGCGAACACCGGGGAGCTGTTTTTT.

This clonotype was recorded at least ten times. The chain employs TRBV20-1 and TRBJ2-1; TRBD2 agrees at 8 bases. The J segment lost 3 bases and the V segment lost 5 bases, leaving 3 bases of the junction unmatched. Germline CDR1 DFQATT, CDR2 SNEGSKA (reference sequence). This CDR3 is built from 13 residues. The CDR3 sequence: CSALAGIYNEQFF. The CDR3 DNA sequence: TGCAGTGCTTTAGCGGGAATCTACAATGAGCAGTTCTTC.

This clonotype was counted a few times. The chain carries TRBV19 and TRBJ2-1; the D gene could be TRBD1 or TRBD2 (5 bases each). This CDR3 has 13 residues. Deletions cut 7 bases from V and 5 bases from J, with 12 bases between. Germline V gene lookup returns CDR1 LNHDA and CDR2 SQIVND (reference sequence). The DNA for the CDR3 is TGTGCCAGTAATGGGGGAAGGGACAATGAGCAGTTCTTC. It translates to CASNGGRDNEQFF.